Each of the 32 T cell receptor beta chains below was sequenced from the same sample in a study of blood T cells in healthy people across ages. Primers used in a second PCR of roughly 6 to 12 cycles were a sample-barcoded 5' primer and a J-beta primer mix. MiXCR, applied by TCRdb to the 5' RACE reads, yields one record per CDR3 protein. Among some 760,000 distinct CDR3 sequences listed, 20% to 30% were seen once. These data were also filed under a second study, of T cells of mothers and their children.

The specimen sequenced was blood. These receptor sequences come from a boy between 10 and 17 years old in good health.

In this sample, this clonotype turned up a few times. This chain joins TRBV2 and TRBJ2-5; TRBD2 is a possible D gene (6 bases). Deletions cut 8 bases from V and 6 bases from J, with 25 bases between. The V gene's germline CDR1 is SNHLY and CDR2 FYNNEI. There are 16 residues in the CDR3. Written as DNA, the CDR3 is TGTGCCAGCGGATTACGATTGGACTACTCTCGGAAGACCCAGTACTTC. It translates to CASGLRLDYSRKTQYF. The variable domain in full, with the rest retrieved from reference TRBV2 and TRBJ2-5, is EPEVTQTPSHQVTQMGQEVILRCVPISNHLYFYWYRQILGQKVEFLVSFYNNEISEKSEIFDDQFSVERPDGSNFTLKIRSTKLEDSAMYFCASGLRLDYSRKTQYFGPGTRLLVL.

This clonotype was detected a few times. The V call is TRBV12-3 or TRBV12-4, the J call TRBJ2-1; 11 bases are shared with TRBD2. The J call could be wrong; TRBJ2-5 is a better fit for the DNA end. CDR3 length: 17 amino acids. The DNA for the CDR3 is TGTGCCAGCAGTTTTCCAAGTAGCGGGGGGGCCTGGGAGACCCAGTACTTC. This translates into CASSFPSSGGAWETQYF.

The chain recombines TRBV2 with TRBJ1-5; 7 bases align to TRBD1. With 6 bases clipped from V and 4 bases from J, the junction kept 6 bases outside the gene matches. This CDR3 has 14 amino acids. From germline, CDR1 is SNHLY and CDR2 FYNNEI. CDR3 loop: CASRQGMGNQPQHF. CDR3 sequence (DNA): TGTGCCAGCAGACAGGGGATGGGGAATCAGCCCCAGCATTTT.

Only a few counts were recorded for this clonotype. The V call is TRBV29-1, the J call TRBJ2-5, with D perhaps assigned TRBD1 or TRBD2 (5 bases each). This CDR3 comprises 12 residues. Germline V gene sequence: CDR1 SQVTM, CDR2 ANQGSEA. The CDR3 sequence: CIGSGGEETQYF. The CDR3 region has the DNA TGCATCGGAAGTGGGGGAGAAGAGACCCAGTACTTC. Combining the CDR3 with reference TRBV29-1 and TRBJ2-5 gives the whole variable domain SAVISQKPSRDICQRGTSLTIQCQVDSQVTMMFWYRQQPGQSLTLIATANQGSEATYESGFVIDKFPISRPNLTFSTLTVSNMSPEDSSIYLCIGSGGEETQYFGPGTRLLVL.

This clonotype was detected a few times. The chain is built from TRBV28 and TRBJ1-6; 7 positions match TRBD1. CDR3 length: 12 residues. With 8 bases clipped from V and 7 bases from J, the junction kept 2 bases outside the gene matches. CDR1 is MDHEN, CDR2 SYDVKM, per germline. This CDR3 reads CASGTANSPLHF. In nucleotides, the CDR3 is TGTGCCAGCGGGACAGCCAATTCACCCCTCCACTTT.

The chain recombines TRBV19 with TRBJ2-3; D not resolved. The length of the CDR3 is 14 residues. CDR1 and CDR2 from the germline V gene are LNHDA and SQIVND (reference sequence). V was clipped by 10 bases and J by 1 base, with 15 bases between them. CDR3 DNA sequence: TGTGCCACCCAGGTCAAGCAAGGCACAGATACGCAGTATTTT. It translates to CATQVKQGTDTQYF.

The chain links TRBV7-2 to TRBJ1-2; a weak D match, TRBD1 (5 bases). The germline gives CDR1 SGHTA, CDR2 FQGNSA. The length of the CDR3 is 17 residues. Trimming cost V 2 bases and J 8 bases, with 24 bases left between them. CDR3 sequence reads: CASSLSLFRDDGDGYTF. The CDR3 DNA is TGTGCCAGCAGCTTAAGCCTATTTCGGGACGACGGGGACGGCTACACCTTC.

The CDR3: CASSPPSGGMNTEAFF. The DNA of the CDR3 is TGCGCCAGCAGCCCTCCTAGCGGAGGGATGAACACTGAAGCTTTCTTT. The chain links TRBV5-1 to TRBJ1-1; no reliable D call. CDR1 and CDR2 (germline): SGHRS, YFSETQ. Deletions cut 4 bases from V and 0 bases from J, with 16 bases between. The CDR3 runs to 16 residues.

The chain links TRBV7-2 to TRBJ2-5, with 7 nucleotides matching TRBD2. The J call may be mistaken, given a closer DNA end match to TRBJ2-7. Per the germline V gene, CDR1 is SGHTA and CDR2 is FQGNSA. The CDR3 sequence is 13 residues long. The CDR3 loop reads CASSTRDYYEQYF. CDR3 in DNA: TGTGCCAGCAGCACCCGGGACTACTACGAGCAGTACTTC.

This clonotype appeared a few times. V gene TRBV29-1 combines with J gene TRBJ1-1, with D uncertain. The germline gives CDR1 SQVTM, CDR2 ANQGSEA. CDR3 size: 14 residues. Trimming left V 1 base short and J 0 bases short, with 9 bases between. Here the CDR3 reads CSVEGGLMNTEAFF. The DNA for the CDR3 is TGCAGCGTTGAAGGAGGACTTATGAACACTGAAGCTTTCTTT.

The gene calls are TRBV27 and TRBJ2-5; 11 bases match TRBD2. This CDR3 comprises 16 residues. Germline CDR1 MNHEY, CDR2 SMNVEV (reference sequence). After removal of 5 bases from V and 2 bases from J, the junction contained 7 bases not matched to a gene. This chain's CDR3 is CASSRLAGKRQETQYF. For the CDR3, the DNA is TGTGCCAGCAGTCGACTAGCGGGGAAAAGACAAGAGACCCAGTACTTC.

This chain uses TRBV12-5 with TRBJ2-1, with unresolved D. This CDR3 is 16 amino acids long. Germline V gene sequence: CDR1 LGHNT, CDR2 FRNRAP. The germline V and J ends were trimmed by 0 bases and 6 bases, with 15 bases remaining between them. CDR3 loop: CASGLVLADWINEQFF. The CDR3 DNA is TGTGCTAGTGGTTTGGTACTGGCTGACTGGATCAATGAGCAGTTCTTC.

This clonotype was recorded a few times. The chain employs TRBV27 and TRBJ1-1, with D perhaps TRBD1 (6 bases). CDR1 and CDR2 from the germline V gene are MNHEY and SMNVEV (reference sequence). V was trimmed by 4 bases and J by 0 bases, leaving 15 bases between them. This CDR3 region has 16 residues. CDR3 coding DNA: TGTGCCAGCAGTTACGGGGGCGCCCAGTTGAACACTGAAGCTTTCTTT. This gives the protein CASSYGGAQLNTEAFF.

The table lists this clonotype with a few counts. The rearrangement uses TRBV18 and TRBJ2-1, with 14 nucleotides matching TRBD2. Germline assignment: CDR1 KGHSH and CDR2 LQKENI. The CDR3 spans 18 residues. The trim removed 6 bases at V and 0 bases at J, leaving 7 bases unmatched. Here the CDR3 reads CASSRTSGGSFSYNEQFF. Written as DNA, the CDR3 is TGTGCCAGCTCGCGGACTAGCGGGGGGTCCTTCTCCTACAATGAGCAGTTCTTC.

This clonotype was recorded a few times. V and J are TRBV9 and TRBJ1-1; 8 nucleotides match TRBD1. This CDR3 has 14 amino acids. The ends lost 3 bases at V and 4 bases at J; junction bases unmatched: 5. In germline, CDR1 is SGDLS, CDR2 YYNGEE. CDR3 DNA: TGTGCCAGCAGCGGGACAGGGATTACCACTGAAGCTTTCTTT. Its translation is CASSGTGITTEAFF.

The V gene is TRBV7-9, the J gene TRBJ2-7; the D gene is possibly TRBD1 (6 bases). Germline V gene lookup returns CDR1 SEHNR and CDR2 FQNEAQ (reference sequence). Trimming stripped 5 bases from V and 1 base from J, with 12 bases between. This CDR3 contains 14 residues. The CDR3 DNA follows: TGTGCCAGCAGCGAAACCGGGACATCCTACGAGCAGTACTTC. This translates into CASSETGTSYEQYF.

This clonotype came up a few times. The gene calls are TRBV29-1 and TRBJ2-1; D is possibly TRBD1 (6 bases). V gave up 6 bases and J gave up 0 bases, with 12 bases separating them. CDR3 size: 14 residues. Germline loops: CDR1 SQVTM, CDR2 ANQGSEA. CDR3 in amino acids: CSVKTGRSYNEQFF. DNA of the CDR3: TGCAGCGTGAAGACAGGCCGCTCCTACAATGAGCAGTTCTTC.

This clonotype was detected only a few times. The V gene is TRBV11-2, the J gene TRBJ2-3; D might be TRBD1 or TRBD2, each matching 5 bases. CDR1 is SGHAT, CDR2 FQNNGV, per germline. This CDR3 is 13 amino acids long. V was pared by 1 base and J by 4 bases, with 6 bases between. CDR3 in DNA: TGTGCCAGCAGCTTAGTGGGGGCAGATACGCAGTATTTT. This codes for CASSLVGADTQYF.

Ten or more counts support this clonotype. J is TRBJ1-5 and V is TRBV20-1; D is ambiguous. Trimming removed 6 bases from V and 6 bases from J, with 15 bases in between. There are 13 residues in the CDR3. CDR1 is DFQATT and CDR2 is SNEGSKA in the germline V gene (reference sequence). The CDR3 here is CSAQMGVGQPQHF. CDR3 coding DNA: TGCAGTGCCCAGATGGGAGTAGGTCAGCCCCAGCATTTT.

This clonotype has more than one count but fewer than ten. Relative to the germline gene, one junction end is altered; a read error may explain this. CDR3 sequence reads: CASSIVGFNTGGLFF. The CDR3 DNA sequence: TGTGCCAGTAGTATTGTTGGCTTCAACACCGGGGGGCTGTTTTTT. This chain links TRBV19 with TRBJ2-2, with D possibly TRBD2 on 6 matching bases. The CDR3 length is 15 residues. CDR1 and CDR2 from the germline V gene are LNHDA and SQIVND (reference sequence).

The chain uses TRBV4-3 and TRBJ2-1, with D uncertain. There are 16 residues in the CDR3. CDR1 and CDR2 (germline): LGHNA, YSLEER. The germline V and J ends were trimmed by 0 bases and 2 bases, with 11 bases remaining between them. CDR3 DNA sequence: TGCGCCAGCAGCCAAGATGGCCCCCGGGCCTACAATGAGCAGTTCTTC. Translation: CASSQDGPRAYNEQFF.

The chain is built from TRBV7-3 and TRBJ2-1, with 12 bases fitting TRBD1. The CDR3 is 16 amino acids. The V gene's germline CDR1 is SGHTA and CDR2 FQGTGA. Germline trimming cut 5 bases from V and 7 bases from J; bases unmatched to any gene: 9. The chain's CDR3 is CASSAEPGQGANEQFF. CDR3 nucleotide sequence: TGTGCCAGCAGCGCGGAACCGGGACAGGGGGCTAATGAGCAGTTCTTC.

There are a few counts of this clonotype. The chain uses TRBV20-1 and TRBJ1-2; tentative D call: TRBD1 (6 bases). The length of the CDR3 is 12 residues. From germline, CDR1 is DFQATT and CDR2 SNEGSKA (reference sequence). This CDR3 is CNPAAGDYGYTF. DNA of the CDR3: TGCAATCCCGCAGCAGGGGACTATGGCTACACCTTC.

This clonotype occurred once. The rearrangement joins TRBV7-9 to TRBJ1-1; D ambiguous. This CDR3 contains 16 residues. V was trimmed by 5 bases and J by 3 bases, leaving 19 bases between them. Germline V gives CDR1 SEHNR, CDR2 FQNEAQ (reference sequence). CDR3 residues: CASSLNPTGSHTEAFF. The CDR3 DNA sequence: TGTGCCAGCAGCCTGAACCCTACGGGGTCGCACACTGAAGCTTTCTTT. The full variable domain, its missing parts supplied by reference TRBV7-9 and TRBJ1-1, is DTGVSQNPRHKITKRGQNVTFRCDPISEHNRLYWYRQTLGQGPEFLTYFQNEAQLEKSRLLSDRFSAERPKGSFSTLEIQRTEQGDSAMYLCASSLNPTGSHTEAFFGQGTRLTVV.

The CDR3 DNA is TGTGCCACCAGCCTGGGGACAGGGGACACCGGGGAGCTGTTTTTT. Its protein is CATSLGTGDTGELFF. This chain links TRBV15 with TRBJ2-2; 10 positions agree with TRBD1. Losses at the gene ends were 5 bases for V and 3 bases for J; bases not matched to a gene: 3. The CDR3 has 15 amino acids. CDR1 is LNHNV, CDR2 YYDKDF, per germline (reference sequence). The entire variable domain, with the rest obtained from reference TRBV15 and TRBJ2-2, is as follows: DAMVIQNPRYQVTQFGKPVTLSCSQTLNHNVMYWYQQKSSQAPKLLFHYYDKDFNNEADTPDNFQSRRPNTSFCFLDIRSPGLGDTAMYLCATSLGTGDTGELFFGEGSRLTVL.

The chain couples TRBV20-1 to TRBJ2-1, with 11 bases matching TRBD2. V was pared by 0 bases and J by 1 base, with 2 bases of the junction left unmatched. This CDR3 contains 16 residues. Germline-derived CDR1 and CDR2 are DFQATT and SNEGSKA (reference sequence). CDR3 coding DNA: TGCAGTGCTAGAGATAGCGGGAGGGGGTCCTACAATGAGCAGTTCTTC. Translated: CSARDSGRGSYNEQFF.

This clonotype showed up just a few times. This chain uses TRBV4-2 with TRBJ2-3, with unresolved D. CDR1 and CDR2 from the germline V gene are LGHNA and YNFKEQ. The CDR3 is 17 residues long. Trimming pared 1 base from V and 6 bases from J, leaving 20 bases between. CDR3 in amino acids: CASSQVQRQDHTDTQYF. DNA for the CDR3: TGTGCCAGCAGCCAAGTGCAACGGCAGGATCACACGGATACGCAGTATTTT.

J is TRBJ1-1 and V is TRBV6-5, with D perhaps TRBD1 (6 bases). The CDR3 consists of 13 residues. V lost 0 bases, J lost 11 bases, and 13 bases lay in between. Germline CDR1 MNHEY, CDR2 SVGAGI. The CDR3 coding sequence is TGTGCCAGCAGTTACTCCACCCAGGGGCTGGCTTTCTTT. Translating gives CASSYSTQGLAFF.

This clonotype was seen a handful of times. The chain carries TRBV4-3 and TRBJ1-6; D ambiguous. CDR3 length: 15 residues. V was clipped by 1 base and J by 5 bases, with 9 bases between them. Germline V lookup: CDR1 LGHNA, CDR2 YSLEER. CDR3 DNA: TGCGCCAGCAGCCAAGGGGCAAGGGATAATTCACCCCTCCACTTT. Translation gives CASSQGARDNSPLHF.

With regard to this clonotype: Germline and junction disagree at one end, which may indicate a read error. This chain links TRBV20-1 with TRBJ2-1; D is unclear. CDR3 length: 12 amino acids. Germline assignment: CDR1 DFQATT and CDR2 SNEGSKA (reference sequence). This chain's CDR3 is CRASVPENEQFF. CDR3 in DNA: TGCAGAGCTAGTGTACCAGAGAATGAGCAGTTCTTC.

This clonotype has only a few counts. The CDR3 loop reads CASSSLAGVPQFF. CDR3 coding DNA: TGTGCCAGCAGTTCACTAGCGGGAGTGCCGCAGTTCTTC. The rearrangement uses TRBV6-2 or TRBV6-3 and TRBJ2-5; 11 positions agree with TRBD2. The end of the DNA aligns better with TRBJ2-1, so the J call may be wrong. There are 13 residues in the CDR3. Germline loops: CDR1 MNHEY, CDR2 SVGEGT.

The CDR3 sequence: CASSVAPNSGNTIYF. As DNA, the CDR3 is TGTGCCAGCAGCGTAGCTCCAAACTCTGGAAACACCATATATTTT. The chain recombines TRBV9 with TRBJ1-3; no reliable D call. The CDR3 has 15 residues. CDR1 SGDLS and CDR2 YYNGEE come from the germline V gene. The V end was cut by 0 bases, the J end by 0 bases, with 7 bases between.